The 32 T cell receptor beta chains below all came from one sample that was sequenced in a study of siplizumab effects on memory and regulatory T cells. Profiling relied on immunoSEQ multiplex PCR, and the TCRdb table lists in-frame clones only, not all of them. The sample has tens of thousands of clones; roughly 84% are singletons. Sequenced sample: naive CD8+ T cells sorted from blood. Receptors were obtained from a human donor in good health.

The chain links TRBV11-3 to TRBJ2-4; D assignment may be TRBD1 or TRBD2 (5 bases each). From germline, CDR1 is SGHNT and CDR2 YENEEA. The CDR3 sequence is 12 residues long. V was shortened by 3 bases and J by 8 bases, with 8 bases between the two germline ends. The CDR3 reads CASSLGDDIQYF. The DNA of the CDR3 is TGTGCCAGCAGCTTGGGGGACGACATTCAGTACTTC.

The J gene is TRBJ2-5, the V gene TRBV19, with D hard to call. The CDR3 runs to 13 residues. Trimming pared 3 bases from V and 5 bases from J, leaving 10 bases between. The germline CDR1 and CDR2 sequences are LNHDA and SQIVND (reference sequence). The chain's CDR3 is CASSIRELETQYF. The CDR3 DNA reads TGTGCCAGTAGTATCAGAGAACTGGAGACCCAGTACTTC.

CDR3 protein: CATSGSRGEQYF. The CDR3 DNA reads as TGTGCCACCAGCGGAAGCAGGGGCGAGCAGTACTTC. This rearrangement joins TRBV15 to TRBJ2-7; the D gene is possibly TRBD1 (6 bases). Trimming cost V 5 bases and J 6 bases, with 11 bases left between them. This CDR3 comprises 12 residues. Germline values: CDR1 LNHNV, CDR2 YYDKDF (reference sequence).

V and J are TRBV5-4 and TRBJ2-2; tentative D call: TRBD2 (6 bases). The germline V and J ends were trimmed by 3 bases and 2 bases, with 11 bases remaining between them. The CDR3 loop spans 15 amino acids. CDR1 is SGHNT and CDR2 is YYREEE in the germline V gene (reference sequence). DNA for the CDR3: TGTGCCAGCAGCTCTGGTGGACTAAACACCGGGGAGCTGTTTTTT. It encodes CASSSGGLNTGELFF.

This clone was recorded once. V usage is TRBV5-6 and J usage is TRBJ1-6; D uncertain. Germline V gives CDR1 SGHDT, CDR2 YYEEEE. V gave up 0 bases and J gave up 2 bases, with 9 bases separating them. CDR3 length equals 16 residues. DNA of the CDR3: TGTGCCAGCAGCTTGGCGGAAGGGACCTATAATTCACCCCTCCACTTT. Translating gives CASSLAEGTYNSPLHF.

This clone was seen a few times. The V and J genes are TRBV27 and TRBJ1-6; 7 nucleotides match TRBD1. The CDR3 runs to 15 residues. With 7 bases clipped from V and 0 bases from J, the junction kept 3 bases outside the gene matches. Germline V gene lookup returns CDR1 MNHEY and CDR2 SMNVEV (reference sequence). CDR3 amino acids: CASTSGGSYNSPLHF. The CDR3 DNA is TGTGCCAGCACATCAGGGGGCTCCTATAATTCACCCCTCCACTTT.

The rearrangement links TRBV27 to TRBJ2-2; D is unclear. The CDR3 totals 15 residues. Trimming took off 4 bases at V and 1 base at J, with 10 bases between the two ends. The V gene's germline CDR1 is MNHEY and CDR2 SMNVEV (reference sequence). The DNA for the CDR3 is TGTGCCAGCAGTTGGAATAGCTTGAACACCGGGGAGCTGTTTTTT. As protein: CASSWNSLNTGELFF.

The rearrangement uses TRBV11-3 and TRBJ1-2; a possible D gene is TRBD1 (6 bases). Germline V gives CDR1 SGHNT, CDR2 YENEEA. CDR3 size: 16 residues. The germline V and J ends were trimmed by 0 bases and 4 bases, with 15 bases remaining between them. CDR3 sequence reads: CASSLDHRTVPYGYTF. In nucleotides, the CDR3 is TGTGCCAGCAGCTTAGATCACCGGACAGTACCCTATGGCTACACCTTC.

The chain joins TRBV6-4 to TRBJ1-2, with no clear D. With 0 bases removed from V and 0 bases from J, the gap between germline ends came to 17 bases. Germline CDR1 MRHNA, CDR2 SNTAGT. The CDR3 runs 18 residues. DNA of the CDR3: TGTGCCAGCAGTGACTCGTGGGGTGGTGGGATCACTAACTATGGCTACACCTTC. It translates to CASSDSWGGGITNYGYTF.

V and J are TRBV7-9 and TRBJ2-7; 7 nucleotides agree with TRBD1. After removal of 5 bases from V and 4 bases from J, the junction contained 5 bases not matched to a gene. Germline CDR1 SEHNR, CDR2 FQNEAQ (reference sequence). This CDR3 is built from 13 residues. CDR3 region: CASSPGQVYEQYF. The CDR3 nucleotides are TGTGCCAGCAGCCCCGGACAGGTTTACGAGCAGTACTTC.

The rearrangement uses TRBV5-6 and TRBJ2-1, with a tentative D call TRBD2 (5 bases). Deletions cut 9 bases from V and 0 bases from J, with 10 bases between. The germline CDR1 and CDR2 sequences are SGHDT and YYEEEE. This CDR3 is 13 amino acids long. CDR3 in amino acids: CATTGSSYNEQFF. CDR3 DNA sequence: TGTGCCACCACGGGGAGCTCCTACAATGAGCAGTTCTTC.

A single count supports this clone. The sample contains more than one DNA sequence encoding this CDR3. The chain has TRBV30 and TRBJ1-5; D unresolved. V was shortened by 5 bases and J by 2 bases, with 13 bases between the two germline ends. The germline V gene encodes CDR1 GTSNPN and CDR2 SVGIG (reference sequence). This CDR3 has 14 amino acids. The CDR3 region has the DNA TGTGCCTGGGGTCCCGGGAGGGGCAATCAGCCCCAGCATTTT. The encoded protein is CAWGPGRGNQPQHF.

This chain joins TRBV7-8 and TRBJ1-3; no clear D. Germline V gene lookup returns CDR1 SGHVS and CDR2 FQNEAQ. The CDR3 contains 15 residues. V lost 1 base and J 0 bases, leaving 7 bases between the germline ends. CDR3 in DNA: TGTGCCAGCAGCTTAGATGGGTTCTCTGGAAACACCATATATTTT. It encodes CASSLDGFSGNTIYF.

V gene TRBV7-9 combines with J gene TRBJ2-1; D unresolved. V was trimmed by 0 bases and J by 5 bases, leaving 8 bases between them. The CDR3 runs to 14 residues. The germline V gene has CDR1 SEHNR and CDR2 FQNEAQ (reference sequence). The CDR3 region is CASSLAPRNNEQFF. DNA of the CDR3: TGTGCCAGCAGCTTAGCGCCGCGTAACAATGAGCAGTTCTTC.

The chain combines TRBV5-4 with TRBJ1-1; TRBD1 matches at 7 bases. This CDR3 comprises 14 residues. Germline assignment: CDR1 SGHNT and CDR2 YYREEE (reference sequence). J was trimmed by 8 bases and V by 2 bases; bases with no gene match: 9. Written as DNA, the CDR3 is TGTGCCAGCAGCTTTGTGACAGGGATGACGGAAGCTTTCTTT. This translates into CASSFVTGMTEAFF.

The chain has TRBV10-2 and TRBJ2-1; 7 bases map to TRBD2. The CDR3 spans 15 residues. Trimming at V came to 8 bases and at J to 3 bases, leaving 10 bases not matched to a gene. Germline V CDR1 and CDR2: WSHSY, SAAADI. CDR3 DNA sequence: TGCGCCAGCGGGAGGGCAGGGCGAGTCTACAATGAGCAGTTCTTC. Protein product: CASGRAGRVYNEQFF.

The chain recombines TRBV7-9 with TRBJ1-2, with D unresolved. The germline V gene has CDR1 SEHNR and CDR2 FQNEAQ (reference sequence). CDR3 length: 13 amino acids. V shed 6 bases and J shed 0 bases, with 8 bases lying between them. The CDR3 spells CASSHPANYGYTF. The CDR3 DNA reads TGTGCCAGCAGTCACCCTGCTAACTATGGCTACACCTTC.

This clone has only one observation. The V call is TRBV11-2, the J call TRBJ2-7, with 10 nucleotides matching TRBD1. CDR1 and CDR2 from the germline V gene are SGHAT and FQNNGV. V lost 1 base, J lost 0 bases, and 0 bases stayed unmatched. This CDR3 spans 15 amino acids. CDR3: CASSLGTGGSYEQYF. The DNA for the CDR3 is TGTGCCAGCAGCTTAGGGACAGGGGGCTCCTACGAGCAGTACTTC.

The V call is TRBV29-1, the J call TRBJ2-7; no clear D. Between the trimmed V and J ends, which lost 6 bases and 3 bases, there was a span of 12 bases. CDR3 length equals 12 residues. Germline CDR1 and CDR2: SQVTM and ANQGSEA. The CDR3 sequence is CSVGHGIYEQYF. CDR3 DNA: TGCAGCGTCGGGCATGGCATCTACGAGCAGTACTTC.

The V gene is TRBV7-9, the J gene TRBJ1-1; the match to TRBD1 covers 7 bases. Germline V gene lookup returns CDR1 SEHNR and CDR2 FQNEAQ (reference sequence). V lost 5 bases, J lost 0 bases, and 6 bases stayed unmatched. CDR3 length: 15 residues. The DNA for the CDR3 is TGTGCCAGCAGCCCTCGGGACAGATTGAACACTGAAGCTTTCTTT. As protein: CASSPRDRLNTEAFF.

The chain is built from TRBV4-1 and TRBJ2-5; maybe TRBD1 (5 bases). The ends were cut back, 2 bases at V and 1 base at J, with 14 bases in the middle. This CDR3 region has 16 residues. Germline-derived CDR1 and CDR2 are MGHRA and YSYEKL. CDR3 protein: CASSQQKRGFQETQYF. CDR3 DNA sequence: TGCGCCAGCAGCCAACAGAAAAGGGGATTCCAAGAGACCCAGTACTTC.

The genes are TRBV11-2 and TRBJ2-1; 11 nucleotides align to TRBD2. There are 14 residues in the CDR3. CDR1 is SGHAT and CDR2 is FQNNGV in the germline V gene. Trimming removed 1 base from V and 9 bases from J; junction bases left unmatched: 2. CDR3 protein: CASSLALAGGEQFF. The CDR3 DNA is TGTGCCAGCAGCTTAGCTCTAGCGGGAGGTGAGCAGTTCTTC.

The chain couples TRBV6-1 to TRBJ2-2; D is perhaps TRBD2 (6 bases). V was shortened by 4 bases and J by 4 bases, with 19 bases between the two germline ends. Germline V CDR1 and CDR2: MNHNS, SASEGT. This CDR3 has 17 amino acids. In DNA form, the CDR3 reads TGTGCCAGCAGTGCCGAAGGATGGGGGGTTAGCACCGGGGAGCTGTTTTTT. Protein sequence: CASSAEGWGVSTGELFF.

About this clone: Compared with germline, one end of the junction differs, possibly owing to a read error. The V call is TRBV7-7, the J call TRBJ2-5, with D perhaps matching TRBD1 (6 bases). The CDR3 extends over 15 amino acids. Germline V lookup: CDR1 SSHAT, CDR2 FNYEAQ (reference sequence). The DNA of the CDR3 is TGTGCTAGCAGCTTAGATGTTTTCCCGGGCAGGGGTGTCTACTTC. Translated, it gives CASSLDVFPGRGVYF.

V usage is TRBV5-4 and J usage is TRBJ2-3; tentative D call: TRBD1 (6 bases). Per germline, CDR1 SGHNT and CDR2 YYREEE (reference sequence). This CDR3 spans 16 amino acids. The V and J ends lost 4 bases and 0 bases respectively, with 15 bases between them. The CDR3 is CASSDAGTTSTDTQYF. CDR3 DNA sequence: TGTGCCAGCAGCGACGCCGGGACAACTAGCACAGATACGCAGTATTTT.

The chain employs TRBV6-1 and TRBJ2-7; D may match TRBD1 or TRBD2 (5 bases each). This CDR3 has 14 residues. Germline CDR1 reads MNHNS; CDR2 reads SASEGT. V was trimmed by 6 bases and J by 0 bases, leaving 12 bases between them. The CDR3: CASSRDHSSYEQYF. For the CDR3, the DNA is TGTGCCAGCAGCCGGGACCACAGCTCCTACGAGCAGTACTTC.

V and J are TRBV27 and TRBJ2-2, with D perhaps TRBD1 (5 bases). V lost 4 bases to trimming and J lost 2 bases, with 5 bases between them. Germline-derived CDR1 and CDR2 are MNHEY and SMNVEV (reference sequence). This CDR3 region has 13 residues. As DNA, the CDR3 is TGTGCCAGCAGTTGGACAAACACCGGGGAGCTGTTTTTT. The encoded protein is CASSWTNTGELFF.

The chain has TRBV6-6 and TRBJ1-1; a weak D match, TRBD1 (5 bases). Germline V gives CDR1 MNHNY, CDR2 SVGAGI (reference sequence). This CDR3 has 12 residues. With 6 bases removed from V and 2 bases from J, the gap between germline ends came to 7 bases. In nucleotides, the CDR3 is TGTGCCAGCAGGGGGCCCAACACTGAAGCTTTCTTT. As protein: CASRGPNTEAFF.

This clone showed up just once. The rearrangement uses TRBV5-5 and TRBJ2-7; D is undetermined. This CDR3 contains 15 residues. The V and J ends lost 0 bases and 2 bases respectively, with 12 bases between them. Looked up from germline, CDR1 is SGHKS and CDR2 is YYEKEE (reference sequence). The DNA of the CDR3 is TGTGCCAGCAGCTTGGATGCATTAGCTGCCTACGAGCAGTACTTC. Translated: CASSLDALAAYEQYF.

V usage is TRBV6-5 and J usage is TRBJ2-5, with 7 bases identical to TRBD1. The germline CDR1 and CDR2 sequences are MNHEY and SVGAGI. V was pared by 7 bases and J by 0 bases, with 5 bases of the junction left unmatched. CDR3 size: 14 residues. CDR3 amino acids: CASKGTEYQETQYF. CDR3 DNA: TGTGCCAGCAAGGGGACAGAGTACCAAGAGACCCAGTACTTC.

As DNA, the CDR3 is TGTGCTAGTGGTTTCGCGGCGGGGGGGCCAGGGAAAGAGACCCAGTACTTC. Residues: CASGFAAGGPGKETQYF. This sequence joins TRBV12-5 and TRBJ2-5; 9 positions match TRBD2. V lost 3 bases and J lost 3; bases outside the gene matches: 11. This CDR3 comprises 17 residues. Germline CDR1 is LGHNT and CDR2 is FRNRAP. Full variable domain (rest looked up from reference TRBV12-5 and TRBJ2-5): DARVTQTPRHKVTEMGQEVTMRCQPILGHNTVFWYRQTMMQGLELLAYFRNRAPLDDSGMPKDRFSAEMPDATLATLKIQPSEPRDSAVYFCASGFAAGGPGKETQYFGPGTRLLVL.

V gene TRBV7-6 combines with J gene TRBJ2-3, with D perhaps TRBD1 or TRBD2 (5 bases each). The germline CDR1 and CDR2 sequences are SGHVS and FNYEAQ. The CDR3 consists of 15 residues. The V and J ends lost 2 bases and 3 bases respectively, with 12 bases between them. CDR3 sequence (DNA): TGTGCCAGCAGCTTATCACTAGGGGAGACAGATACGCAGTATTTT. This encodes CASSLSLGETDTQYF.